The source of this T cell receptor (beta chain) is a study of shared clonotypes between healthy human individuals (TCRdb year 2020). Context from the whole study: The cohort comprised a couple of women and a few men aged 18 to 49 years. Each donor's leukapheresis produced roughly between roughly 0.85 and 10 billion PBMCs. To increase sequencing depth and limit assay-specific biases, different laboratories used diverse techniques to prepare libraries and sequence TCR repertoires. Per donor, three plates each were used for CD4 naive and CD4 memory, two for CD8 naive, and one for CD8 memory. The study deeply sequenced blood TCR repertoires of about five healthy adults to estimate repertoire size and the extent of clonotype sharing between individuals. Overall study results and their limits: Sampling was restricted to blood, and TCR repertoires in tissue are likely to differ from TCR repertoires in blood. When several donors were compared, the shared fraction of clonotypes was roughly 5% for naive CD4, approximately 3.5% for naive CD8, 2.3% for memory CD4, and roughly 0.43% for memory CD8. Larger estimated clonotype richness was generally found for naive subsets than for memory subsets. Compared with non-shared clonotypes, the clonotypes found in all four sorted-subset donors had higher generation probabilities. Based on pairwise subsampling, the degree of clonotype sharing among donors was expected to be affected by sequencing depth. Because the study included a small number of donors, the genetic and exposure-history diversity represented was limited. Even with the large sequencing depth, rarefaction of the sorted-subset datasets indicated that sequencing was incomplete.

Using the deep immunoSEQ assay, TCR CDR3 regions were amplified from genomic DNA by multiplex PCR. For each cell subset, the extracted genomic DNA was distributed evenly across all wells of several immunoSEQ 96-well plates, and each plate served as one replicate. For sorted subsets, 200 to 250 ng of genomic DNA, equivalent to tens of thousands of T cell genomes, went into each replicate PCR. The purified libraries were quantified using a Qubit 3.0 fluorometer, sized with a Bioanalyzer 2100, and then quantified again using the KAPA Library Quantification kit. Every immunoSEQ 96-well plate was sequenced on a separate single-read 150-cycle Illumina NextSeq 550 flow cell. Concerning the study's data processing: Because the immunoSEQ output held only junctional sequences and lacked quality scores, the filtering could not match the filtering applied to full-length reads. To assign V/J genes and CDR3, sequences were annotated against IMGT germline references using PyIR, a Python wrapper for IgBLAST v1.9. Reads with weak V/J assignments (E-value above 1e-6), missing CDR3, stop codons, out-of-frame junctions, or ambiguous translated residues were removed. V3J clonotypes were defined as sequences sharing the same inferred V gene, J gene, and CDR3 amino acid sequence. Percentage overlap between repertoires was calculated by dividing the number of shared unique clonotypes by the size of the smaller repertoire. Richness of each repertoire was evaluated using RTK rarefaction, the Chao1 estimator, and Recon v2.1 estimates of unobserved clonotypes. Generation probabilities for all TCRbeta clonotypes obtained by the gDNA method from four donors were computed using OLGA. The immuneACCESS repertoire file appears here via TCRdb, limited to in-frame rearrangements. These files lack a portion of the clones; in checked studies, under half of the deficit traces to unresolved V genes, and the cause of the others is not known. The D gene and trimming were derived from the DNA, and the V and J assignments and clone size from that table. Across this sample there are about 320,000 clones, with roughly 84% seen only once. Around 15% of the sample lies in the top ten.

A word on this clone: Its recognized antigen is unknown. The sample holds no much larger clone one base away, and base qualities are not on file.

V loses 0 bases at its end and J loses 4 bases; junction bases beyond the gene matches: 8. From a lookup of the germline V gene, CDR1 and CDR2 are MGHRA and YSYEKL. CDR3 length: 16 amino acids, cysteine to phenylalanine. Only the CDR3 DNA stays, 48 bases, in frame from base 1. The donors were healthy, HIV-negative adults who had no recently reported acute infections or vaccinations. Every donor was a Caucasian adult residing in Nashville, Tennessee, USA. CD8 memory samples were composed of magnetically selected CD45RO+ cells combined with CCR7-negative CD45RA+ effector memory (TemRA) cells. Blood was collected by leukapheresis, and PBMCs were isolated by Ficoll-Histopaque density gradient centrifugation and then cryopreserved in liquid nitrogen vapor phase. Analytical flow cytometry was used to check the purity and quantity of each magnetically sorted T cell population. Each sorted fraction had its genomic DNA isolated and then quantified by UV absorbance on a Nanodrop 2000c.

The V and J genes are TRBV4-1 and TRBJ2-5, and 7 junction bases match TRBD2. The sequencing input was memory CD8+ T cells sorted from blood. The cell subset or site label on this specimen signifies: CD45RO+ cells pooled with CCR7-negative TemRA cells. The source of this sequence is a man between 18 and 35 years old in good health. The nucleotide sequence is given as TGCGCCAGCAGCCAAGATCCGGGACTAAAGGGAGAGACCCAGTACTTC. Translated, it gives CASSQDPGLKGETQYF.